A selection of T cell receptor beta chains follows, all from one sample in a study of OX40 agonist ivuxolimab in advanced cancers. Here immunoSEQ multiplex PCR was the method, and the copy in TCRdb shows in-frame clones only, minus some. The table has 60,000 to 75,000 clones, approximately 89% seen once. Sequences were derived from CD4+ or CD8+ T cells sorted from blood, sampled in a trial of the OX40 agonist ivuxolimab. Receptor source: an adult with an advanced solid tumor such as melanoma, head and neck, liver or kidney cancer. CDR3s include the opening cysteine and the closing phenylalanine or tryptophan. A D gene is named only where the DNA matches it firmly. Only part of the rows carry a size: once, few, many, or a class if the clone is expanded.

clone_size j_call v_call d_call cdr3_nt cdr3_aa
NA TRBJ2-2 TRBV7-3 NA TGTGCCAGCAGTCACGGGGGACCGGGTGGCGGGGAGCTGTTTTTT CASSHGGPGGGELFF
NA TRBJ1-1 TRBV7-8 NA TGTGCCAGCAGCTTAACAGGAAACACTGAAGCTTTCTTT CASSLTGNTEAFF
NA TRBJ1-1 TRBV5-6 TRBD1 TGTGCCAGCAGCTTCGACAGGGGCCGTGGAGGCACTGAAGCTTTCTTT CASSFDRGRGGTEAFF
NA TRBJ2-5 TRBV30 NA TGTGCCTGGAGTAGGAGGGGGGGCTGGCAAGAGACCCAGTACTTC CAWSRRGGWQETQYF
NA TRBJ2-5 TRBV19 TRBD2 TGTGCCAGTAGTAGGGGACTAGCGGGAGTCGGCCAAGAGACCCAGTACTTC CASSRGLAGVGQETQYF
NA TRBJ1-4 TRBV5-4 NA TGTGCCAGCAGCTCACCTAATGAAAAACTGTTTTTT CASSSPNEKLFF
NA TRBJ1-2 TRBV20-1 NA TGCAGTGCTCCGGAAGGGAATGGCTACACCTTC CSAPEGNGYTF
NA TRBJ1-1 TRBV10-2 NA TGCGCCAGCAGGGAAACAGGGATCAACACTGAAGCTTTCTTT CASRETGINTEAFF
few TRBJ1-6 TRBV2 NA TGTGCCAGCAGCGCGCAGGGGAGGCTTAATTCACCCCTCCACTTT CASSAQGRLNSPLHF
NA TRBJ2-2 TRBV18 NA TGTGCCAGCTCAAGGGACACCATGAACACCGGGGAGCTGTTTTTT CASSRDTMNTGELFF
NA TRBJ2-2 TRBV9 NA TGTGCCAGCAGCAACCGCGGCAGCCCCCCGGGCACCGGGGAGCTGTTTTTT CASSNRGSPPGTGELFF